This entry is about one T cell receptor (beta chain). The antigen remains unidentified. Between the trimmed V and J ends, which lost 2 bases and 2 bases, there was a span of 9 bases. CDR3 length: 14 amino acids. CDR1 is MNHEY, CDR2 SVGEGT, per germline. This entry is derived from a study of Ad26.COV2.S vaccination and SARS-CoV-2 variants. Study background: Into the muscle, Ad26.COV2.S was dosed once or twice, 56 days apart. Study outcomes and limitations: Spike-specific CD8+ and CD4+ T cell responses reportedly showed substantial breadth after vaccination.

Treatment: some 20 received Ad26.COV2.S at low or high dose, single or two shots; about five received placebo; per-sample allocation not given. Collection of samples fell on day 63 after the first vaccine or placebo injection. Clones were sequenced by immunoSEQ multiplex PCR, and TCRdb holds only the in-frame ones, with some missing. This table has around 300,000 clones, 86% appearing once. This specimen consisted of peripheral blood, obtained in a trial of Ad26.COV2.S vaccine versus placebo. The genes are TRBV6-2 or TRBV6-3 and TRBJ2-5; D gene ambiguous. The sequence was obtained from a person aged 18-65 years who received the Ad26.COV2.S COVID-19 vaccine or a placebo. CDR3 residues: CASSYVRQQETQYF. The CDR3 DNA follows: TGTGCCAGCAGTTACGTCCGGCAGCAAGAGACCCAGTACTTC.